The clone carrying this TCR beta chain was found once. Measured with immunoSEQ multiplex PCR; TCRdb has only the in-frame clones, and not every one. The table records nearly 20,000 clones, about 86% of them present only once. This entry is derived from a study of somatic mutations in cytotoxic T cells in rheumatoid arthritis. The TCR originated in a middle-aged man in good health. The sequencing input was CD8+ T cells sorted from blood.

This chain's CDR3 is CASSFSGTGFNEQFF. CDR3 in DNA: TGTGCCAGCAGCTTCTCCGGGACAGGGTTCAATGAGCAGTTCTTC. V is TRBV5-4 and J is TRBJ2-1; 9 bases are a match to TRBD1. The J segment lost 6 bases and the V segment lost 2 bases, leaving 6 bases of the junction unmatched. Germline V gene lookup returns CDR1 SGHNT and CDR2 YYREEE (reference sequence). This CDR3 is 15 amino acids long.